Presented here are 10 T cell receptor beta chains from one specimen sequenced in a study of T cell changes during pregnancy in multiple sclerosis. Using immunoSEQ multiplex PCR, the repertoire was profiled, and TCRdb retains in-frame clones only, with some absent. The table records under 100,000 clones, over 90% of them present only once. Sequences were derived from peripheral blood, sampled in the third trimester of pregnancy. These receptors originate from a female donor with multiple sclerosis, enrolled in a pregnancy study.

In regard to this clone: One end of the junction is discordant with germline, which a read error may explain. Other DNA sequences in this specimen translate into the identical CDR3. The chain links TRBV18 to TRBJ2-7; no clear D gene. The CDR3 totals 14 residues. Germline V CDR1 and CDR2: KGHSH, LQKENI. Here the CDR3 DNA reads TGTGCTAGCTCGCCGAATAGAAATCTCTACGAGCAGTACTTC. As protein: CASSPNRNLYEQYF.

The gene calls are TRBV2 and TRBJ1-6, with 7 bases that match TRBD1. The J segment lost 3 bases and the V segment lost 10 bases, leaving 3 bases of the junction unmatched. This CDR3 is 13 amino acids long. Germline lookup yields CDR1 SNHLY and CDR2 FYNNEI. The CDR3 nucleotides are TGTGCCACCGGACAGGACTATAATTCACCCCTCCACTTT. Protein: CATGQDYNSPLHF.

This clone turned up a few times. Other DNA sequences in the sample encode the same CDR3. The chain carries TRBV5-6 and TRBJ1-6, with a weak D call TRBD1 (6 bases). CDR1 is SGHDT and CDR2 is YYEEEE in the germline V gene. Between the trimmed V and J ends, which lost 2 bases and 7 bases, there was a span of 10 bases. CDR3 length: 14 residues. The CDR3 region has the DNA TGTGCCAGCAGCTTCGGCCAGGGGAATTCACCCCTCCACTTT. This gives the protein CASSFGQGNSPLHF.

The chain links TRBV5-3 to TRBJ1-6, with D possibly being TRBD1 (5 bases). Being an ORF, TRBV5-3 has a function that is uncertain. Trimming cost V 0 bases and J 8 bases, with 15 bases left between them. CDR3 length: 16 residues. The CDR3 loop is CARSLGLRVLDSPLHF. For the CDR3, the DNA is TGTGCCAGAAGCTTGGGTCTCAGGGTATTGGATTCACCCCTCCACTTT.

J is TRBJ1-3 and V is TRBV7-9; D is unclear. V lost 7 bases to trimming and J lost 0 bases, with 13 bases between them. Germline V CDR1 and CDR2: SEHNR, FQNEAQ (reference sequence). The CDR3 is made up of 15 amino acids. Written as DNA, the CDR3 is TGTGCCAGCAACCCCAGCGACGGCTCTGGAAACACCATATATTTT. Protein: CASNPSDGSGNTIYF.

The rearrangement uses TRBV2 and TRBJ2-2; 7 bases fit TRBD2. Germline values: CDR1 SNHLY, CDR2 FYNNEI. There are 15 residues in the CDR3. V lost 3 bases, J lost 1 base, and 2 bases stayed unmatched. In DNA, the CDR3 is TGTGCCAGCAGTGATCAGCGGGGGAACACCGGGGAGCTGTTTTTT. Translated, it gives CASSDQRGNTGELFF.

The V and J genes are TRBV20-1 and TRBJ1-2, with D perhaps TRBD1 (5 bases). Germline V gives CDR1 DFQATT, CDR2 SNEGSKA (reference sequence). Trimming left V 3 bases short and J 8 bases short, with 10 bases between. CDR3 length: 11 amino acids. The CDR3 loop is CSASMTVGYTF. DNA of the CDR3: TGCAGTGCTAGTATGACAGTCGGCTACACCTTC.

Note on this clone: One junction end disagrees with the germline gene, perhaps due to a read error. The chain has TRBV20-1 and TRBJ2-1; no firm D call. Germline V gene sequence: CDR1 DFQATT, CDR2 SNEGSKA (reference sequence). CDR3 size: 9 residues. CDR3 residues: CSAREERFF. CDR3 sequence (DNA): TGCAGTGCTAGAGAAGAGCGGTTCTTC.

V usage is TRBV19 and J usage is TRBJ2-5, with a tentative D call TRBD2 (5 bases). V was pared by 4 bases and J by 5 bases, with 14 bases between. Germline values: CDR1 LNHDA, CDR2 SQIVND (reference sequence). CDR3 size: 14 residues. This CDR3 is CASSTIGVGETQYF. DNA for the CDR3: TGTGCCAGTAGTACGATCGGGGTAGGGGAGACCCAGTACTTC.

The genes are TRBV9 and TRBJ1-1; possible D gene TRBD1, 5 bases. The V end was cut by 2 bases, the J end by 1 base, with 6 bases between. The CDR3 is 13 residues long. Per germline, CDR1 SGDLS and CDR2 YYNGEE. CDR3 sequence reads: CASSVGPNTEAFF. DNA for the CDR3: TGTGCCAGCAGCGTGGGGCCGAACACTGAAGCTTTCTTT.